The sample holds one count of the clone carrying this T cell receptor beta chain. The target antigen is unknown. The sample originates from a study of cytomegalovirus exposure and HLA in healthy donors. Study results and limitations: When presence/absence was analysed, sequencing depth was taken to be roughly uniform across donors. In an earlier analysis, about 87% or about 30%: the productive usage of most TCR beta V segments. The study found most TCR sequences rare, yet found some public TCRs in many donors.

With 6 bases clipped from V and 2 bases from J, the junction kept 3 bases outside the gene matches. Germline CDR1 reads SNHLY; CDR2 reads FYNNEI. CDR3 size: 14 residues. PCR amplification relied on 60 Vbeta primers (plus 13 Jbeta primers). Per the study methods: An analysis performed later counted about 80 million unique TCR beta chains (around 9.9 million of them shared). TCRdb keeps only in-frame clones here, not all; method: immunoSEQ multiplex PCR. V and J calls and clone size are given by that table; D and trimming were obtained from the DNA. Here the sample spans fewer than 150,000 clones, 75% being singletons.

Sequencing used PBMCs. The genes are TRBV2 and TRBJ2-5; 10 nucleotides line up with TRBD2. This TCR derives from a man aged 25-45 years in good health and CMV-seronegative. CDR3 nucleotide sequence: TGTGCCAGCAGGGCTAGCGGGGGACAAGAGACCCAGTACTTC. This translates into CASRASGGQETQYF.